This T cell receptor (beta chain) was captured by sequencing in a study of T-cell reconstitution after alpha-beta-depleted transplantation in children. Unique molecular identifiers were used to barcode this TCRbeta library. TCRdb processed the PCR reads anew with MiXCR; each CDR3 protein has one entry. The sample has a few hundred thousand distinct CDR3 sequences, over 25% seen once. Germline lookup yields CDR1 WSHSY and CDR2 SAAADI. V dropped 6 bases and J dropped 5; count of bases not matched to a gene: 10. The CDR3 has 16 amino acids. This sequence was found in a boy younger than two with Wiskott-Aldrich syndrome, due to receive a stem cell transplant. The specimen comprised PBMCs, sampled before TCRalphabeta/CD19-depleted stem cell transplant. The chain carries TRBV10-2 and TRBJ2-2; 9 bases agree with TRBD1. CDR3 sequence reads: CASSPGQGSATGELFF. The CDR3 coding sequence is TGCGCCAGCAGCCCGGGACAGGGTTCGGCAACCGGGGAGCTGTTTTTT.